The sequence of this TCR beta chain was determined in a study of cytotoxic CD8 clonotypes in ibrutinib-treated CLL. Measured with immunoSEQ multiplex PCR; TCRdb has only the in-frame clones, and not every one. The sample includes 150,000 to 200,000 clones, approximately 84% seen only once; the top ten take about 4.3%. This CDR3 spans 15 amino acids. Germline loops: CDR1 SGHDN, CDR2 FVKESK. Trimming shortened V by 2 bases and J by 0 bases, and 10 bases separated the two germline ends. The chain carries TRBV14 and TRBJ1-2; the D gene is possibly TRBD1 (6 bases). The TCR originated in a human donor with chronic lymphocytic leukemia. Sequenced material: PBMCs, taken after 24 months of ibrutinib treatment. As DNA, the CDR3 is TGTGCCAGCAGCCAAAAACAGGGCGCTAACTATGGCTACACCTTC. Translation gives CASSQKQGANYGYTF.